This T cell receptor beta chain was captured by sequencing in a study of T-cell memory formation after mild COVID-19. Broader study findings: Detection of some responders pre-infection suggested pre-existing cross-reactive memory T cells participated.

The authors produced TCR alpha and TCR beta cDNA libraries with sample barcodes and UMIs by 5'RACE using constant-segment primers. TCRdb re-analysed the 5' RACE reads in MiXCR, keeping a single row per CDR3 protein. The top ten clones hold about two fifths of a sample with roughly 110,000 distinct CDR3 sequences, 20% to 25% of them seen once. CDR1 and CDR2 from the germline V gene are SQVTM and ANQGSEA. J lost 0 bases, V lost 1 base, and 5 bases had no gene match. This CDR3 is 17 amino acids long. Turning to this clonotype: Its target is not known.

The sequence was collected from a man between 18 and 29 years old who had mild COVID-19 (a few samples of this study predate the infection). Cell type and time point are not known. Sequences were obtained from PBMCs or a T cell subset sorted from them (not recorded which). The chain employs TRBV29-1 and TRBJ2-1; 11 bases map to TRBD2. The CDR3 loop reads CSVEGLAGLSSYNEQFF. CDR3 in DNA: TGCAGCGTTGAAGGACTAGCGGGACTGAGCTCCTACAATGAGCAGTTCTTC.